This T cell receptor beta chain comes out of a study of blood T cell repertoires in COVID-19. Data came from immunoSEQ multiplex PCR; TCRdb stores just in-frame clones and leaves some out. The repertoire holds 54,000 or so clones, around 86% seen once, with under 2% in the top ten. Germline values: CDR1 MGHRA, CDR2 YSYEKL. Trimming at V came to 4 bases and at J to 5 bases, leaving 7 bases not matched to a gene. This CDR3 is 14 amino acids long. The TCR was taken from a woman in her sixties with acute or convalescent COVID-19. Sequences were obtained from peripheral blood. The gene calls are TRBV4-1 and TRBJ2-7; 8 nucleotides line up with TRBD1. The CDR3 spells CASSPHRTGNEQYF. CDR3 DNA sequence: TGCGCCAGCAGCCCACACCGGACAGGGAACGAGCAGTACTTC.